This T cell receptor (beta chain) was found in a study of identical twins. Study-level points and caveats: Analyses of zero insertions could, in part, be confounded by invariant MAIT and iNKT cells.

This clonotype was picked up many times. Its antigen is as yet unknown. TCRdb itself ran the 5' RACE reads through MiXCR, one entry per CDR3 protein. Of nearly 200,000 distinct CDR3 sequences listed, about 16% are singletons. The same sample was also studied in work on T cells expressing NK-cell markers. As reported in that work: Clarity on HCMV specificity was lacking for the expanded NKG2C+ T cell clones.

The receptor comes from a woman younger than 30 in good health. The sequenced sample was CD8+ T cells sorted from blood.

The CDR3 spells CASTAGGRQPQHF. In nucleotides, the CDR3 is TGTGCCAGCACCGCAGGGGGCAGGCAGCCCCAGCATTTT. The genes are TRBV12-3 or TRBV12-4 and TRBJ1-5; the match to TRBD1 covers 8 bases. V was pared by 7 bases and J by 7 bases, with 6 bases of the junction left unmatched. The CDR3 runs to 13 residues.